The clone carrying this T cell receptor beta chain turned up a few times. Its antigen is not identified. Documented treatment: randomized to nivolumab then ipilimumab (arm A) or the reverse (arm B). The record originates from a study of sequential checkpoint blockade in melanoma. Across the study: Arm A got nivolumab then ipilimumab; arm B the reverse, 1:1. TCRβ was sequenced from DNA of 91 pretreatment tumors. Each arm's sequence ended with maintenance nivolumab.

The assay was immunoSEQ multiplex PCR, and TCRdb's table has in-frame clones only and misses some. The table lists some 2,000 clones, around 20% of them singletons. Regarding the study as a whole: Mutational load did not correlate with tumor T-cell fraction or clonality.

The receptor's source is a human donor with melanoma. The sample here was tumor tissue (inferred from file names), taken from a patient given nivolumab and ipilimumab in sequence.

The CDR3 nucleotides are TGTGCCAGCAGTTACCTAGGGAGCTCCTATAATTCACCCCTCCACTTT. It translates to CASSYLGSSYNSPLHF. The V call is TRBV6-8, the J call TRBJ1-6; D is unresolved. Germline V gene sequence: CDR1 MNHGY, CDR2 SAAAGT. The CDR3 has 16 residues. The V end lost 2 bases, the J end lost 0 bases, and 8 bases lay between the germline ends.